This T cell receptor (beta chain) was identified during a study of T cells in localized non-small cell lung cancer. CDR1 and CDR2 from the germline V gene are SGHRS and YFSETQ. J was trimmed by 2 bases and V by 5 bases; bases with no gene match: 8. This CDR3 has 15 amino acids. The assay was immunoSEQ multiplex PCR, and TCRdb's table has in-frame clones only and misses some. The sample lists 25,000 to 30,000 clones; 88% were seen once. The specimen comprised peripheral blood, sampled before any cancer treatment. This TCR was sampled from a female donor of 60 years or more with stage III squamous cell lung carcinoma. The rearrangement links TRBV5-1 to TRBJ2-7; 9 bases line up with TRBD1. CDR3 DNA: TGCGCCAGCAGGGAGGGCACAGGGGGCCCCTACGAGCAGTACTTC. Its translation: CASREGTGGPYEQYF.